These 21 T cell receptor beta chains were sequenced from one sample in a study of lymphopenia after photon versus proton radiotherapy. Some clones are missing from TCRdb's copy, which holds only in-frame ones; the method was immunoSEQ multiplex PCR. The repertoire has tens of thousands of clones, approximately 92% of them found once; the top ten carry approximately 6.6%. Source: peripheral blood, taken from a patient treated with proton-based radiotherapy. These receptors all come from a woman aged 70 to 79 with pancreatic cancer. Some clones in this sample may be carry-over from other donors' samples.

This chain joins TRBV18 and TRBJ2-6; 7 bases map to TRBD1. V lost 3 bases to trimming and J lost 0 bases; unmatched junction nucleotides: 14. CDR3 size: 20 residues. Germline loops: CDR1 KGHSH, CDR2 LQKENI. In DNA form, the CDR3 reads TGTGCCAGCTCACCCTACGCTAAGGACAGGCAATTCTCTGGGGCCAACGTCCTGACTTTC. It yields the protein CASSPYAKDRQFSGANVLTF.

The V call is TRBV5-1, the J call TRBJ1-1, with 8 bases that match TRBD1. Germline-derived CDR1 and CDR2 are SGHRS and YFSETQ. This CDR3 has 14 amino acids. Trimming removed 3 bases from V and 1 base from J; junction bases left unmatched: 2. In nucleotides, the CDR3 is TGCGCCAGCAGCTCGGGACAGGCGAACACTGAAGCTTTCTTT. Translating gives CASSSGQANTEAFF.

The chain combines TRBV28 with TRBJ1-4, with TRBD1 matching 7 bases. Germline V gene lookup returns CDR1 MDHEN and CDR2 SYDVKM. This CDR3 has 15 amino acids. Trimming removed 6 bases from V and 7 bases from J; junction bases left unmatched: 11. CDR3 protein: CASRKWTGAVEKLFF. CDR3 nucleotide sequence: TGTGCCAGCAGAAAGTGGACAGGTGCCGTTGAAAAACTGTTTTTT.

This clone was detected only a few times. The V call is TRBV11-2, the J call TRBJ2-1; the D is unclear. The V and J ends lost 7 bases and 8 bases respectively, with 12 bases between them. The CDR3 sequence is 12 residues long. Germline V gene data show CDR1 as SGHAT and CDR2 as FQNNGV. CDR3: CASTSYSDEQFF. The CDR3 nucleotides are TGTGCCAGCACCTCTTATTCGGATGAGCAGTTCTTC. Drawing the rest from reference TRBV11-2 and TRBJ2-1, the complete variable domain is EAGVAQSPRYKIIEKRQSVAFWCNPISGHATLYWYQQILGQGPKLLIQFQNNGVVDDSQLPKDRFSAERLKGVDSTLKIQPAKLEDSAVYLCASTSYSDEQFFGPGTRLTVL.

This sequence joins TRBV7-2 and TRBJ2-5; TRBD2 matches 7 bases. The CDR3 loop spans 15 amino acids. The germline CDR1 and CDR2 sequences are SGHTA and FQGNSA. With 1 base clipped from V and 4 bases from J, the junction kept 6 bases outside the gene matches. In DNA, the CDR3 is TGTGCCAGCAGCTTAGAAAGTAGCGGGTCAGAGACCCAGTACTTC. Translating gives CASSLESSGSETQYF.

The V and J genes are TRBV6-5 and TRBJ2-5, with D possibly matching TRBD1 (5 bases). The V and J ends lost 8 bases and 4 bases respectively, with 8 bases between them. The germline V gene encodes CDR1 MNHEY and CDR2 SVGAGI. CDR3 length equals 11 residues. The CDR3 reads CASGQGETQYF. CDR3 sequence (DNA): TGTGCCAGCGGTCAGGGAGAGACCCAGTACTTC.

V and J are TRBV5-1 and TRBJ2-3; D is ambiguous. The germline V gene has CDR1 SGHRS and CDR2 YFSETQ. The V gene lost 2 bases and the J gene lost 3 bases, with 10 bases spanning the gap. This CDR3 contains 14 residues. The CDR3 nucleotides are TGCGCCAGCAGCTTCTGGTTTCCGACAGATACGCAGTATTTT. Amino acids: CASSFWFPTDTQYF.

The rearrangement joins TRBV14 to TRBJ2-1; 10 bases match TRBD2. V trimming: 10 bases; J trimming: 0 bases; junction bases outside the gene matches: 9. The CDR3 has 16 residues. The germline CDR1 and CDR2 sequences are SGHDN and FVKESK. In DNA form, the CDR3 reads TGTGCCACCCATACTAGCGGGGAAAGCTCCTACAATGAGCAGTTCTTC. It specifies CATHTSGESSYNEQFF.

The V gene is TRBV19, the J gene TRBJ2-4, with TRBD1 matching over 8 bases. CDR1 is LNHDA and CDR2 is SQIVND in the germline V gene (reference sequence). The trim removed 2 bases at V and 7 bases at J, leaving 4 bases unmatched. The CDR3 totals 14 residues. Here the CDR3 DNA reads TGTGCCAGTAGTATACAGGGGGCGCGGAACATTCAGTACTTC. This translates into CASSIQGARNIQYF.

The V gene is TRBV29-1, the J gene TRBJ2-5; D is ambiguous. V was pared by 6 bases and J by 5 bases, with 7 bases between. Germline V gene data show CDR1 as SQVTM and CDR2 as ANQGSEA. The CDR3 has 10 amino acids. The CDR3 region is CSVATETQYF. The CDR3 DNA sequence: TGCAGCGTCGCCACGGAGACCCAGTACTTC.

The CDR3 sequence: CASTSPSGRNSGNTIYF. Written as DNA, the CDR3 is TGTGCCAGTACTTCCCCGTCAGGGCGAAACTCTGGAAACACCATATATTTT. The chain links TRBV19 to TRBJ1-3, with a possible D match to TRBD1 (5 bases). Germline loops: CDR1 LNHDA, CDR2 SQIVND (reference sequence). The CDR3 extends over 17 amino acids. Trimming stripped 7 bases from V and 0 bases from J, with 19 bases between.

This clone was picked up a small number of times. The chain combines TRBV27 with TRBJ1-2, with 9 bases that match TRBD1. The CDR3 is made up of 16 amino acids. V lost 5 bases, J lost 5 bases, and 12 bases stayed unmatched. CDR1 is MNHEY and CDR2 is SMNVEV in the germline V gene (reference sequence). The CDR3, as DNA: TGTGCCAGCAGTCTGAGGGGGGACAGGGACCTATATGGCTACACCTTC. Translation gives CASSLRGDRDLYGYTF.

This chain uses TRBV11-2 with TRBJ1-5; D may be TRBD1 (5 bases). With 1 base removed from V and 3 bases from J, the gap between germline ends came to 10 bases. The CDR3 is 15 residues long. Germline-derived CDR1 and CDR2 are SGHAT and FQNNGV. CDR3: CASSLGGGTNQPQHF. The CDR3 DNA is TGTGCCAGCAGCTTAGGTGGGGGTACCAATCAGCCCCAGCATTTT.

V gene TRBV7-2 combines with J gene TRBJ2-4; D unresolved. V lost 5 bases to trimming and J lost 0 bases, with 14 bases between them. CDR3 length: 16 amino acids. Germline CDR1 and CDR2: SGHTA and FQGNSA. CDR3 bases: TGTGCCAGCAGCCCAAAAGGAAAGCTAGCCAAAAACATTCAGTACTTC. Protein product: CASSPKGKLAKNIQYF. The whole variable domain, remainder taken from reference TRBV7-2 and TRBJ2-4, is GAGVSQSPSNKVTEKGKDVELRCDPISGHTALYWYRQSLGQGLEFLIYFQGNSAPDKSGLPSDRFSAERTGGSVSTLTIQRTQQEDSAVYLCASSPKGKLAKNIQYFGAGTRLSVL.

The V and J genes are TRBV23-1 and TRBJ2-1, with TRBD2 matching 9 bases. TRBV23-1 is flagged as an ORF with uncertain function. The CDR3 is made up of 16 amino acids. Trimming removed 0 bases from V and 6 bases from J; junction bases left unmatched: 6. The CDR3 nucleotides are TGCGCCAGCAGTCAATCGAGACTAGCGGCACCCAATGAGCAGTTCTTC. This encodes CASSQSRLAAPNEQFF.

The chain joins TRBV5-1 to TRBJ2-1, with 7 bases aligning to TRBD1. Per germline, CDR1 SGHRS and CDR2 YFSETQ. The trim removed 1 base at V and 5 bases at J, leaving 6 bases unmatched. The CDR3 covers 15 residues. CDR3 DNA sequence: TGCGCCAGCAGCTTGAATAGAGGGACAGACAATGAGCAGTTCTTC. It specifies CASSLNRGTDNEQFF. Together with reference TRBV5-1 and TRBJ2-1, the CDR3 gives the full variable domain: KAGVTQTPRYLIKTRGQQVTLSCSPISGHRSVSWYQQTPGQGLQFLFEYFSETQRNKGNFPGRFSGRQFSNSRSEMNVSTLELGDSALYLCASSLNRGTDNEQFFGPGTRLTVL.

The gene calls are TRBV19 and TRBJ2-2, with 7 bases fitting TRBD2. The CDR3 has 15 residues. J gave up 0 bases and V 7 bases, and 5 bases lay outside the gene matches. The germline gives CDR1 LNHDA, CDR2 SQIVND (reference sequence). The CDR3 region is CASKTAGANTGELFF. The CDR3 DNA reads TGTGCCAGTAAAACGGCGGGAGCGAACACCGGGGAGCTGTTTTTT. Complete variable domain (other parts from reference TRBV19 and TRBJ2-2): DGGITQSPKYLFRKEGQNVTLSCEQNLNHDAMYWYRQDPGQGLRLIYYSQIVNDFQKGDIAEGYSVSREKKESFPLTVTSAQKNPTAFYLCASKTAGANTGELFFGEGSRLTVL.

V and J are TRBV7-2 and TRBJ1-2; 8 bases agree with TRBD1. The CDR3 consists of 14 residues. Germline CDR1 and CDR2: SGHTA and FQGNSA. V was pared by 3 bases and J by 7 bases, with 7 bases of the junction left unmatched. In nucleotides, the CDR3 is TGTGCCAGCAGCTTGGACGACAGGGGAGCTGGCTACACCTTC. This encodes CASSLDDRGAGYTF.

This clone was picked up one time. This sequence joins TRBV19 and TRBJ1-6; D might be TRBD1 (6 bases). Germline CDR1 LNHDA, CDR2 SQIVND (reference sequence). The CDR3 loop spans 14 amino acids. Between the trimmed V and J ends, which lost 3 bases and 9 bases, there was a span of 12 bases. CDR3 nucleotides: TGTGCCAGTAGTATGGACAGAACGGGTTCACCCCTCCACTTT. Translating it yields CASSMDRTGSPLHF.

This chain connects TRBV30 to TRBJ1-1; TRBD1 matches at 7 bases. The CDR3 covers 14 residues. With 0 bases clipped from V and 1 base from J, the junction kept 2 bases outside the gene matches. In germline, CDR1 is GTSNPN, CDR2 SVGIG (reference sequence). The CDR3 sequence: CAWSVTGTNTEAFF. In DNA form, the CDR3 reads TGTGCCTGGAGTGTGACAGGGACGAACACTGAAGCTTTCTTT.

V and J are TRBV11-2 and TRBJ2-7; D is undetermined. The CDR3 runs to 13 residues. Trimming took off 2 bases at V and 3 bases at J, with 8 bases between the two ends. Germline CDR1 reads SGHAT; CDR2 reads FQNNGV. CDR3 amino acids: CASSLSTHYEQYF. The CDR3 coding sequence is TGTGCCAGCAGCTTATCAACCCACTACGAGCAGTACTTC. The full variable domain, with the rest looked up from reference TRBV11-2 and TRBJ2-7, is EAGVAQSPRYKIIEKRQSVAFWCNPISGHATLYWYQQILGQGPKLLIQFQNNGVVDDSQLPKDRFSAERLKGVDSTLKIQPAKLEDSAVYLCASSLSTHYEQYFGPGTRLTVT.